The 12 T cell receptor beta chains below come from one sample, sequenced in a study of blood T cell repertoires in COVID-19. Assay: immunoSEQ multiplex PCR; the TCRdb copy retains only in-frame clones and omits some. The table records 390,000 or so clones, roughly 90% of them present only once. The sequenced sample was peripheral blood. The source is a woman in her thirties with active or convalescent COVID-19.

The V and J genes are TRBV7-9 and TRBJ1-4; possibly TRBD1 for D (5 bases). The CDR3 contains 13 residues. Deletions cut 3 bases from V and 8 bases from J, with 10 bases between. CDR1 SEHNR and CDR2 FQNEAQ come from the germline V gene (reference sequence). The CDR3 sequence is CASSLYQGEKLFF. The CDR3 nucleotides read TGTGCCAGCAGCTTGTATCAGGGAGAAAAACTGTTTTTT.

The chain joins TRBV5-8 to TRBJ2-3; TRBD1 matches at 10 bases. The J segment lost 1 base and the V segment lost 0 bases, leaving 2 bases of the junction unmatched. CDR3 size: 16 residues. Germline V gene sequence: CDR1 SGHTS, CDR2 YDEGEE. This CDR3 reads CASSLGGTGGTDTQYF. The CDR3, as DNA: TGTGCCAGCAGCTTGGGAGGGACAGGGGGCACAGATACGCAGTATTTT.

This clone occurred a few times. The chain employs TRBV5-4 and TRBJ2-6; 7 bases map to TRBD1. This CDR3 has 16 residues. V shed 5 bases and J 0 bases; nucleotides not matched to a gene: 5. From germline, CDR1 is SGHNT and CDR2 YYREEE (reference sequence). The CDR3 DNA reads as TGTGCCAGCAGTCCACAGGGGTTCTCTGGGGCCAACGTCCTGACTTTC. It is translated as CASSPQGFSGANVLTF.

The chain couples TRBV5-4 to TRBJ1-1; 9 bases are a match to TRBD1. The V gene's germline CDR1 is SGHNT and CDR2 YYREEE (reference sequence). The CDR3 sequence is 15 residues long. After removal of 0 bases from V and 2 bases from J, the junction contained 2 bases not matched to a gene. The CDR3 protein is CASSLGTGVNTEAFF. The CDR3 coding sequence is TGTGCCAGCAGCTTGGGGACAGGGGTAAACACTGAAGCTTTCTTT.

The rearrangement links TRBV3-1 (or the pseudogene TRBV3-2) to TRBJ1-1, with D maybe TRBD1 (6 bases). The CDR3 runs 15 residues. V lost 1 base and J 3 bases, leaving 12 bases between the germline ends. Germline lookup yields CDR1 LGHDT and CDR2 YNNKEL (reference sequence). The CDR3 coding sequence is TGTGCCAGCAGCCAAGGGTTGGCAGGGGACACTGAAGCTTTCTTT. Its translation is CASSQGLAGDTEAFF.

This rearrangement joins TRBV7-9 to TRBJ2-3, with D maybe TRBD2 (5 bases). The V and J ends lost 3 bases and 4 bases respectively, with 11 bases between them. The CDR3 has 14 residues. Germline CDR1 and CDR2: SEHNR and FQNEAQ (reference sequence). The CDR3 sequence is CASSFAGGPDTQYF. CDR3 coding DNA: TGTGCCAGCAGCTTCGCGGGCGGACCAGATACGCAGTATTTT.

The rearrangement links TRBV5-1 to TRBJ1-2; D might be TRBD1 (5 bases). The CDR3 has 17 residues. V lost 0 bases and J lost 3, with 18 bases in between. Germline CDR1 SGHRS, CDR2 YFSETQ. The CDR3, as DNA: TGCGCCAGCAGCTTGGACCCCCTTCGGGGGGGGGACTATGGCTACACCTTC. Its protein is CASSLDPLRGGDYGYTF.

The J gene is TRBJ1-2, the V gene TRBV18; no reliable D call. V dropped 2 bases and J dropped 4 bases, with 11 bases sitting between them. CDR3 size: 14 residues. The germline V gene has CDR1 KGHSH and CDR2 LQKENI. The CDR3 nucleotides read TGTGCCAGCTCACCAGAACAGCTTCGCTATGGCTACACCTTC. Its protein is CASSPEQLRYGYTF.

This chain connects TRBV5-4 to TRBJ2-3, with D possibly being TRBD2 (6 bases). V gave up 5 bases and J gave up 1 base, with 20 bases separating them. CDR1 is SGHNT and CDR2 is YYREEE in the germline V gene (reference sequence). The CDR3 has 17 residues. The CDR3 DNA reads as TGTGCCAGCAGACGCGGAATAGGAGGGCCGGGCACAGATACGCAGTATTTT. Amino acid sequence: CASRRGIGGPGTDTQYF. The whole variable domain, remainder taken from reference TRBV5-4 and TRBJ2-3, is ETGVTQSPTHLIKTRGQQVTLRCSSQSGHNTVSWYQQALGQGPQFIFQYYREEENGRGNFPPRFSGLQFPNYSSELNVNALELDDSALYLCASRRGIGGPGTDTQYFGPGTRLTVL.

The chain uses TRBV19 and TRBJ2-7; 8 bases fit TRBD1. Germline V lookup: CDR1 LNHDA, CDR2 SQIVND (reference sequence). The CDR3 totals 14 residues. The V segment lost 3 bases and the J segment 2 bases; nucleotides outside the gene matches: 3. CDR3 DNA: TGTGCCAGTAGTATGACGACAGGGGCCTACGAGCAGTACTTC. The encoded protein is CASSMTTGAYEQYF. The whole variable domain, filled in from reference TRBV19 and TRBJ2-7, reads DGGITQSPKYLFRKEGQNVTLSCEQNLNHDAMYWYRQDPGQGLRLIYYSQIVNDFQKGDIAEGYSVSREKKESFPLTVTSAQKNPTAFYLCASSMTTGAYEQYFGPGTRLTVT.

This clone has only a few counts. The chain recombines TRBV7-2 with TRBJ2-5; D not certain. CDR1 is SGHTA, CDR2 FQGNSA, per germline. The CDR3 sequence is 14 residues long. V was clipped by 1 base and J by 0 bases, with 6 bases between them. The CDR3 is CASSLVADQETQYF. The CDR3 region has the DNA TGTGCCAGCAGCTTAGTGGCGGACCAAGAGACCCAGTACTTC.

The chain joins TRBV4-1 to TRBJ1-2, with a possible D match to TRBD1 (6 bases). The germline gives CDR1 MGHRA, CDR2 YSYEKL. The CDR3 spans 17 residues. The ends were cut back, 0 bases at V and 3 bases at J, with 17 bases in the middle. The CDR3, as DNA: TGCGCCAGCAGCCAAGACCCCACGGCAGGGGCAGACTATGGCTACACCTTC. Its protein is CASSQDPTAGADYGYTF.